This T cell receptor (beta chain) is drawn from a study of response to subunit inactivated influenza vaccine. The V end lost 3 bases, the J end lost 3 bases, and 9 bases lay between the germline ends. The CDR3 loop spans 12 amino acids. Germline V lookup: CDR1 DFQATT, CDR2 SNEGSKA (reference sequence). TCRdb passed the RT-PCR reads through MiXCR, listing each CDR3 protein once. This sample has 500,000 to 550,000 distinct CDR3 sequences; approximately 24% occur once, and the top ten carry around 2.8%. This clonotype was observed a few times. The same data also went into a second study, on T cells expressing NK-cell markers. Per that study: TCR beta cDNA was made by 5'RACE template switching with UMIs. The TCR beta repertoires originated in sorted CD3+CD56+NKG2C+, CD3+CD56+NKG2C- and CD3+CD56-NKG2C+ T cells. HCMV seropositivity marked most of the eight sequenced donors; one was seronegative.

V usage is TRBV20-1 and J usage is TRBJ2-7; D call uncertain. The origin of this receptor is a man aged 45-65 years who received an inactivated influenza vaccine. The source was CD4+ T cells sorted from PBMCs, collected 11 to 12 days after vaccination. The CDR3 nucleotides read TGCAGTGCTAGTCGATGGAACTACGAGCAGTACTTC. This translates into CSASRWNYEQYF.